The 3 T cell receptor beta chains below all came from one sample that was sequenced in a study of CD8 T cells in ankylosing spondylitis. TCRdb passed the 5' RACE reads through MiXCR, listing each CDR3 protein once. The table records 250,000 to 400,000 distinct CDR3 sequences, around a tenth of them present only once. Sequencing was performed on blood, either unsorted or a sorted T cell fraction (not recorded which). The receptors here all came from a female donor with ankylosing spondylitis or in good health (not recorded which).

This clonotype was counted between two and nine times. V is TRBV5-5 and J is TRBJ1-4; D call uncertain. The length of the CDR3 is 15 residues. Trimming removed 4 bases from V and 0 bases from J, with 10 bases in between. The germline V gene has CDR1 SGHKS and CDR2 YYEKEE (reference sequence). CDR3 residues: CASSPRAPTNEKLFF. CDR3 in DNA: TGTGCCAGCAGCCCCCGAGCTCCAACTAATGAAAAACTGTTTTTT.

J is TRBJ2-2 and V is TRBV20-1, with 16 nucleotides matching TRBD2. The CDR3 covers 16 residues. J lost 7 bases, V lost 5 bases, and 7 bases had no gene match. Germline CDR1 and CDR2: DFQATT and SNEGSKA (reference sequence). CDR3 nucleotide sequence: TGCAGTGCTCCCGGGACTAGCGGGAGGGCGGGCGGGGAGCTGTTTTTT. This codes for CSAPGTSGRAGGELFF.

This clonotype was seen ten or more times. J is TRBJ1-1 and V is TRBV6-1; weak D call: TRBD1 (5 bases). Trimming took off 7 bases at V and 9 bases at J, with 18 bases between the two ends. The germline V gene encodes CDR1 MNHNS and CDR2 SASEGT. The CDR3 extends over 13 amino acids. CDR3 amino acids: CASNLGTRDKAFF. The CDR3 DNA reads TGTGCCAGCAATCTAGGGACGCGGGATAAAGCTTTCTTT.